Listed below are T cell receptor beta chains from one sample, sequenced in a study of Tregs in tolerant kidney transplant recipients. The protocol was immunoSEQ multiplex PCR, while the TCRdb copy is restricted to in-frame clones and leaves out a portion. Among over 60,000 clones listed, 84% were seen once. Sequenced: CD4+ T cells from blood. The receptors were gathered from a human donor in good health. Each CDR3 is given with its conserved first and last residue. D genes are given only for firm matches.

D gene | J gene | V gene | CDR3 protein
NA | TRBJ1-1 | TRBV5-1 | CASSLVADTEAFF
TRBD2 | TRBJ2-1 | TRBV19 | CASRRAGSYNEQFF
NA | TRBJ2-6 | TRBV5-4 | CASSLTRGAGANVLTF
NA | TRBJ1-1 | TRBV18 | CASSPPSGMNTEAFF
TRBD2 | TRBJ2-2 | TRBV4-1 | CASSLFSGRNTGELFF
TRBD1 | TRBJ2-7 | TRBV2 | CASSEGDRDRYF
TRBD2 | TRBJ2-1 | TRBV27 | CASSRPSGGFNEQFF
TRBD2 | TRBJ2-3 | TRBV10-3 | CAIKEGGPLNTQYF
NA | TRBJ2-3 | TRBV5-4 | CASSSPGPQSTDTQYF
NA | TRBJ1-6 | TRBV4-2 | CASSQELGGLLSGSPLHF
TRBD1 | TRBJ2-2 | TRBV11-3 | CASSQGQGMGGELFF
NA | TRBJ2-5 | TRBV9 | CASSVASGTQYF
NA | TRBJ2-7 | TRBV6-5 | CASSYRHTGTYEQYF
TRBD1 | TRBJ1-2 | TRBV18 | CASSPGQSNNYGYTF
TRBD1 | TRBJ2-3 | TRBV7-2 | CASREQGARDTQYF
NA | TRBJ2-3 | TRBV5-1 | CASSLDPRDTDTQYF
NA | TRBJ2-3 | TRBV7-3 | CASSFQGDTQYF
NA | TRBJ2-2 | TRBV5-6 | CASSPHPPGARGTGELFF
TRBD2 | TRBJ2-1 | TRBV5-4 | CASRGRASNEQFF
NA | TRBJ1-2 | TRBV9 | CASSGRDGYTF
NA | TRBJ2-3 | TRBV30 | CAWSVGGGGGDTQYF
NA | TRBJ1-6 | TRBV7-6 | CASSLRGSSYNSPLHF
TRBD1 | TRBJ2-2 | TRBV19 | CASSWQGESGELFF
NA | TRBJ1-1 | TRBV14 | CASSQDLAPGAFF
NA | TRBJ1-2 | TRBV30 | CAWSAPHRLYGYTF
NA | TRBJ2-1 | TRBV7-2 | CASSLGWLQRTGGNEQFF
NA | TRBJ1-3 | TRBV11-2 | CASSPSGGAAGDPGNTIYF